Each of the 2 T cell receptor beta chains below was sequenced from the same sample in a study of blood T cell repertoires in COVID-19 (dated by TCRdb to 2018 to 2020). Receptors were amplified or captured by the immunoSEQ multiplex PCR assay. The table was pulled from immuneACCESS by TCRdb, which kept in-frame rearrangements only. Such tables lose some clones; where checked, under half of the loss comes from unresolved V genes, and the rest has no known cause. The table for this sample lists under 200,000 clones; over 60% of them were counted only once. Jointly, the top ten make up about 7.8% of the sample. Sequencing was done on a sample of peripheral blood. The receptors were gathered from a man in his sixties with acute or convalescent COVID-19.

The rearrangement links TRBV28 to TRBJ2-3; 14 positions match TRBD2. This CDR3 has 16 amino acids. The V segment lost 5 bases and the J segment 1 base; nucleotides outside the gene matches: 2. Germline CDR1 MDHEN, CDR2 SYDVKM. The CDR3 region has the DNA TGTGCCAGCAGTCCGACTAGCGGGGGGGGCACAGATACGCAGTATTTT. The encoded protein is CASSPTSGGGTDTQYF. Drawing the rest from reference TRBV28 and TRBJ2-3, the complete variable domain is DVKVTQSSRYLVKRTGEKVFLECVQDMDHENMFWYRQDPGLGLRLIYFSYDVKMKEKGDIPEGYSVSREKKERFSLILESASTNQTSMYLCASSPTSGGGTDTQYFGPGTRLTVL.

J is TRBJ2-1 and V is TRBV11-2, with unresolved D. Germline CDR1 SGHAT, CDR2 FQNNGV. V lost 1 base to trimming and J lost 2 bases, with 9 bases between them. The CDR3 runs to 15 residues. The CDR3 spells CASSLGSGTYNEQFF. As DNA, the CDR3 is TGTGCCAGCAGCTTAGGGTCAGGTACCTACAATGAGCAGTTCTTC. Using reference TRBV11-2 and TRBJ2-1 for the parts outside the CDR3, the full variable domain is EAGVAQSPRYKIIEKRQSVAFWCNPISGHATLYWYQQILGQGPKLLIQFQNNGVVDDSQLPKDRFSAERLKGVDSTLKIQPAKLEDSAVYLCASSLGSGTYNEQFFGPGTRLTVL.